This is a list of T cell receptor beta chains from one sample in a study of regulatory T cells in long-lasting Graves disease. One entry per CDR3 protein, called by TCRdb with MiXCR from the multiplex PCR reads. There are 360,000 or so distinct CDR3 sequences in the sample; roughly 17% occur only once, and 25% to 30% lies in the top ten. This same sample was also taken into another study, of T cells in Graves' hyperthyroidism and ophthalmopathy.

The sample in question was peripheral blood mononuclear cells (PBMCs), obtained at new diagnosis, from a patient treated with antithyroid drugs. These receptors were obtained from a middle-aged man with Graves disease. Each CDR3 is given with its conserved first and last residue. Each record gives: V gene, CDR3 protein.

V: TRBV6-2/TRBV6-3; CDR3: CASSYAYSNQPQHF
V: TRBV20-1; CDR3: CSASYTGQSYEQYF
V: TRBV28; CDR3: CASSSLLRYTDTQYF
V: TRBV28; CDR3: CASSPLTDRDPNEQFF
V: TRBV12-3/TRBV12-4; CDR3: CASSRLSGVAAF
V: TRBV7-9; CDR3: CASSELAGGPGQETQYF
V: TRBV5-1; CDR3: CASSLYTGGDAEKLFF
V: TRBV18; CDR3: CASSPAGSTDTQYF
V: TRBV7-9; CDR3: CASSLVGLTAPYF
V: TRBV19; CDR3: CASSIAKGYEQYF